This TCR beta chain was sequenced in a study of T cell changes during pregnancy in multiple sclerosis. CDR3 length equals 14 residues. With 1 base clipped from V and 1 base from J, the junction kept 0 bases outside the gene matches. Germline V gene data show CDR1 as KGHSH and CDR2 as LQKENI. TCRdb keeps only in-frame clones here, not all; method: immunoSEQ multiplex PCR. This table holds approximately 90,000 clones, approximately 90% found once. V gene TRBV18 combines with J gene TRBJ1-1; 7 bases line up with TRBD1. This sequence was found in a female donor with multiple sclerosis, enrolled in a pregnancy study. The sequencing here drew on peripheral blood, taken in the first trimester of pregnancy. The CDR3 nucleotides read TGTGCCAGCTCACCACAGGGGGCGAACACTGAAGCTTTCTTT. It encodes CASSPQGANTEAFF.